The clone carrying this T cell receptor beta chain was picked up many times. Its antigen is unknown. The data were taken from a study of beta chain features in type 1 diabetes. Notes on the study in general: Type 1 diabetes patients showed a moderate but significant shortening of TCRB CDR3s in all four CD4+ subsets.

This CDR3 is built from 14 residues. The germline CDR1 and CDR2 sequences are MNHNY and SVGAGI (reference sequence). Trimming took 5 bases from V and 3 from J; bases not matched to a gene: 3. The collection from each donor was one heparinised blood draw averaging about 116 mL. The purity of all sorted populations exceeded 95%. Sequenced material consisted of expressed TCRB transcripts (all of the isolated RNA was reverse transcribed). Sequencing was performed with immunoSEQ multiplex PCR; in TCRdb, only in-frame clones are kept and a portion is missing. The profile shows roughly 400,000 clones, over 8.5% of them singletons.

Sequences were obtained from central memory CD4+ T cells from blood. The chain joins TRBV6-6 to TRBJ1-3, with 8 bases that match TRBD1. This TCR derives from a man aged 25 to 45 with type 1 diabetes. CDR3 sequence (DNA): TGTGCCAGCAGTATCGGGACAGGTGGAAACACCATATATTTT. Amino acids: CASSIGTGGNTIYF.